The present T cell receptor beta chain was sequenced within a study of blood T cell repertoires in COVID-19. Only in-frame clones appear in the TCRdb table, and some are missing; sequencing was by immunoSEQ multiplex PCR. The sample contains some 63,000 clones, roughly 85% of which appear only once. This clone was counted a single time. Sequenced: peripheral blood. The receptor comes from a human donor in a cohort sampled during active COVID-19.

CDR3 nucleotide sequence: TGTGCCAGCAGTTGGACAGGGCGGACAGATACGCAGTATTTT. As protein: CASSWTGRTDTQYF. The chain carries TRBV5-4 and TRBJ2-3; TRBD1 matches 8 bases. V was pared by 5 bases and J by 3 bases, with 5 bases of the junction left unmatched. The CDR3 is made up of 14 amino acids. CDR1 and CDR2 from the germline V gene are SGHNT and YYREEE (reference sequence).